Below are 21 T cell receptor beta chains sequenced from a single sample in a study of OX40 agonist ivuxolimab in advanced cancers. TCRdb keeps only in-frame clones here, not all; method: immunoSEQ multiplex PCR. The sample gives tens of thousands of clones, about 80% of which show up once; about 1.7% is in the top ten. The sample in question was CD4+ or CD8+ T cells sorted from blood, obtained in a trial of the OX40 agonist ivuxolimab. These receptors originate from an adult with an advanced solid tumor such as melanoma, head and neck, liver or kidney cancer.

The rearrangement joins TRBV7-9 to TRBJ2-3, with 13 bases matching TRBD2. CDR3 length equals 16 residues. J was trimmed by 3 bases and V by 5 bases; bases with no gene match: 5. Germline lookup yields CDR1 SEHNR and CDR2 FQNEAQ (reference sequence). The CDR3: CASSPRTSGGTDTQYF. DNA of the CDR3: TGTGCCAGCAGCCCTCGGACTAGCGGGGGTACAGATACGCAGTATTTT.

This clone came up once. The chain uses TRBV5-4 and TRBJ2-3; the D gene is possibly TRBD2 (6 bases). The CDR3 contains 15 residues. Germline CDR1 and CDR2: SGHNT and YYREEE (reference sequence). The V end was cut by 3 bases, the J end by 0 bases, with 11 bases between. CDR3 bases: TGTGCCAGCAGCTGGGGGGTATCTAGCACAGATACGCAGTATTTT. Residues: CASSWGVSSTDTQYF. Based on the CDR3 plus reference TRBV5-4 and TRBJ2-3, the full variable domain is ETGVTQSPTHLIKTRGQQVTLRCSSQSGHNTVSWYQQALGQGPQFIFQYYREEENGRGNFPPRFSGLQFPNYSSELNVNALELDDSALYLCASSWGVSSTDTQYFGPGTRLTVL.

The chain links TRBV12-2 to TRBJ1-2; the D call TRBD1 from the table was never checked on the DNA. TRBV12-2 is assigned pseudogene status. The CDR3 is 14 residues long. The DNA for the CDR3 is TGTGCAAGTCGCTCAGACAGGGCCTCAGGGGGCTACACCTTC. Its translation is CASRSDRASGGYTF.

This chain uses TRBV10-1 with TRBJ1-6; 8 bases match TRBD1. The germline V gene has CDR1 WNHNN and CDR2 SYGVQD (reference sequence). The CDR3 is 16 residues long. Trimming took 0 bases from V and 10 from J; bases not matched to a gene: 8. CDR3 region: CASSESAGGEGSPLHF. CDR3 nucleotide sequence: TGCGCCAGCAGTGAGTCAGCAGGGGGCGAAGGCTCACCCCTCCACTTT.

The chain recombines TRBV10-3 with TRBJ2-3; 12 bases agree with TRBD1. Germline values: CDR1 ENHRY, CDR2 SYGVKD. V was pared by 6 bases and J by 7 bases, with 14 bases of the junction left unmatched. This CDR3 contains 17 residues. CDR3 DNA: TGTGCCATCAGGGAGCCCGGGACAGGGGGCCGCAGGTATACGCAGTATTTT. Translation: CAIREPGTGGRRYTQYF.

The chain links TRBV5-6 to TRBJ1-2; 7 bases agree with TRBD1. In germline, CDR1 is SGHDT, CDR2 YYEEEE. V lost 7 bases to trimming and J lost 0 bases; unmatched junction nucleotides: 6. This CDR3 comprises 14 residues. The DNA for the CDR3 is TGTGCCAGCTTAAAGACAGGGACTAACTATGGCTACACCTTC. Translating it yields CASLKTGTNYGYTF.

The chain combines TRBV29-1 with TRBJ1-1, with D maybe TRBD1 (6 bases). The V and J ends lost 6 bases and 1 base respectively, with 15 bases between them. Germline V gene sequence: CDR1 SQVTM, CDR2 ANQGSEA. This CDR3 contains 14 residues. The CDR3: CSVGGGGTNTEAFF. Here the CDR3 DNA reads TGCAGCGTGGGGGGGGGCGGAACGAACACTGAAGCTTTCTTT.

The rearrangement uses TRBV5-4 and TRBJ1-4, with D possibly being TRBD1 (6 bases). V was cut by 0 bases and J by 4 bases, with 10 bases left in between. The length of the CDR3 is 15 residues. The germline CDR1 and CDR2 sequences are SGHNT and YYREEE (reference sequence). For the CDR3, the DNA is TGTGCCAGCAGCTTGGCAGGGACACATAATGAAAAACTGTTTTTT. Residues: CASSLAGTHNEKLFF.

The gene calls are TRBV28 and TRBJ1-2, with a weak D call TRBD1 (5 bases). This CDR3 has 14 amino acids. Germline CDR1 MDHEN, CDR2 SYDVKM. Trimming left V 2 bases short and J 4 bases short, with 11 bases between. The CDR3 nucleotides read TGTGCCAGCAGTTTAAGCAGGGCTACCTATGGCTACACCTTC. As protein: CASSLSRATYGYTF.

The chain has TRBV11-2 and TRBJ2-1, with D perhaps matching TRBD1 or TRBD2 (5 bases each). Trimming took off 0 bases at V and 2 bases at J, with 8 bases between the two ends. This CDR3 is built from 15 residues. Germline V gene data show CDR1 as SGHAT and CDR2 as FQNNGV. Here the CDR3 reads CASSLEPGPYNEQFF. As DNA, the CDR3 is TGTGCCAGCAGCTTAGAGCCGGGGCCCTACAATGAGCAGTTCTTC.

Turning to this clone: The same CDR3 is also encoded by other DNA sequences in this sample. J is TRBJ1-5 and V is TRBV30, with D hard to call. The CDR3 consists of 13 residues. Trimming cost V 3 bases and J 2 bases, with 8 bases left between them. Germline V gene lookup returns CDR1 GTSNPN and CDR2 SVGIG (reference sequence). The CDR3 DNA is TGTGCCTGGAGCGTAGGCGGCAATCAGCCCCAGCATTTT. Translating it yields CAWSVGGNQPQHF.

The J gene is TRBJ2-6, the V gene TRBV7-9; D gene unclear. Germline loops: CDR1 SEHNR, CDR2 FQNEAQ (reference sequence). The CDR3 consists of 17 residues. The V end was cut by 5 bases, the J end by 1 base, with 15 bases between. For the CDR3, the DNA is TGTGCCAGCAGCCCCCGGTGGCAGACTTCTGGGGCCAACGTCCTGACTTTC. Its translation: CASSPRWQTSGANVLTF.

The chain has TRBV6-5 and TRBJ2-1; possible D gene TRBD1, 5 bases. Trimming shortened V by 7 bases and J by 2 bases, and 12 bases separated the two germline ends. This CDR3 has 14 amino acids. Germline assignment: CDR1 MNHEY and CDR2 SVGAGI. The CDR3 coding sequence is TGTGCCAGCACGGGCAGGGCCCCCTACAATGAGCAGTTCTTC. It yields the protein CASTGRAPYNEQFF.

V is TRBV7-8 and J is TRBJ1-4, with 8 positions matching TRBD1. The junction had 4 bases not matched to a gene; V was cut back by 3 bases and J by 7 bases. The germline V gene encodes CDR1 SGHVS and CDR2 FQNEAQ. CDR3 length equals 14 residues. The CDR3 nucleotides are TGTGCCAGCAGCTTTGGACAGGGAGGTGAAAAACTGTTTTTT. Protein: CASSFGQGGEKLFF.

There are a few counts of this clone. The rearrangement links TRBV4-3 to TRBJ2-5; 7 bases are a match to TRBD2. V was pared by 0 bases and J by 3 bases, with 13 bases of the junction left unmatched. Germline V gives CDR1 LGHNA, CDR2 YSLEER. The CDR3 is 18 amino acids. The CDR3 protein is CASSQEFAASGIEETQYF. The CDR3 DNA follows: TGCGCCAGCAGCCAAGAGTTTGCGGCGAGCGGGATAGAAGAGACCCAGTACTTC.

This chain joins TRBV7-2 and TRBJ2-2; either TRBD1 or TRBD2 may supply D (6 bases each). The V end lost 3 bases, the J end lost 7 bases, and 15 bases lay between the germline ends. Germline V lookup: CDR1 SGHTA, CDR2 FQGNSA. This CDR3 is 15 amino acids long. The CDR3 here is CASSFGGGQGGELFF. In nucleotides, the CDR3 is TGTGCCAGCAGCTTCGGAGGGGGTCAAGGCGGGGAGCTGTTTTTT.

The V call is TRBV9, the J call TRBJ1-5; TRBD1 matches at 12 bases. This CDR3 is 18 amino acids long. After removal of 0 bases from V and 5 bases from J, the junction contained 9 bases not matched to a gene. Germline V gene lookup returns CDR1 SGDLS and CDR2 YYNGEE. This chain's CDR3 is CASSVGVGQGAQHQPQHF. Here the CDR3 DNA reads TGTGCCAGCAGCGTAGGAGTGGGACAGGGGGCGCAGCATCAGCCCCAGCATTTT.

The chain carries TRBV30 and TRBJ1-5; tentatively, D is TRBD1 (6 bases). CDR1 GTSNPN and CDR2 SVGIG come from the germline V gene (reference sequence). The CDR3 runs to 16 residues. The V gene lost 8 bases and the J gene lost 7 bases, with 27 bases spanning the gap. The CDR3: CAHGVRGVPFGQPQHF. The DNA for the CDR3 is TGTGCCCACGGGGTCAGGGGAGTACCCTTCGGCCAGCCCCAGCATTTT.

V is TRBV2 and J is TRBJ2-3; D ambiguous. This CDR3 is built from 13 residues. V was pared by 5 bases and J by 1 base, with 7 bases between. The germline gives CDR1 SNHLY, CDR2 FYNNEI. The CDR3 DNA reads TGTGCCAGCAGTCGCACTGGCACAGATACGCAGTATTTT. Amino acid sequence: CASSRTGTDTQYF.

This rearrangement joins TRBV28 to TRBJ1-1; D call uncertain. V lost 6 bases and J 1 base, leaving 12 bases between the germline ends. Germline CDR1 MDHEN, CDR2 SYDVKM. The CDR3 is 14 amino acids. The CDR3 nucleotides read TGTGCCAGCAGGCGCCTCTACGGGAACACTGAAGCTTTCTTT. This encodes CASRRLYGNTEAFF.

This clone was seen a handful of times. V is TRBV27 and J is TRBJ1-3; D remains ambiguous. V was cut by 5 bases and J by 0 bases, with 11 bases left in between. The CDR3 runs 15 residues. Germline assignment: CDR1 MNHEY and CDR2 SMNVEV (reference sequence). This chain's CDR3 is CASSPPRISGNTIYF. CDR3 bases: TGTGCCAGCAGTCCCCCCCGAATCTCTGGAAACACCATATATTTT.